The clone carrying this T cell receptor beta chain has at least ten counts. Its antigen is not known. The entry originates in a study of T cells in Graves' hyperthyroidism and ophthalmopathy. Study results and caveats: Blood also held most thyroid clonotypes expanded beyond 0.001. Ophthalmopathy could be told apart from stable hyperthyroidism with a 13 V-J model.

Patients counted as stable if ophthalmopathy did not develop within 18 months. Exclusion criteria comprised uncontrolled infection, other autoimmune disease, pregnancy or lactation. Trimming cost V 6 bases and J 7 bases, with 10 bases left between them. The CDR3 runs 12 residues. TCR beta CDR3 sequences were amplified from RNA transcripts. HTBI primers were the set used in a first-round RT-PCR of the TCR CDR3. Using its own MiXCR run on the multiplex PCR reads, TCRdb lists one record per CDR3 protein. The sample consists of tens of thousands of distinct CDR3 sequences, nearly 45% of them appearing once.

The chain couples TRBV12-3 or TRBV12-4 to TRBJ2-1, with D perhaps TRBD2 (5 bases). The sample comprised blood. This sequence originates from a woman in her thirties with Graves' hyperthyroidism. The CDR3 nucleotides read TGTGCCAGCAGGCAGAGAGGGAATGAGCAGTTCTTC. This codes for CASRQRGNEQFF.